This T cell receptor (beta chain) was recovered during a study of tumor and adjacent non-tumor tissue in lung cancer. No cell sorting was done before RNA was extracted from the tissue. The library came from three nested PCR rounds adapted from ARM-PCR protocols. MiXCR was run by TCRdb on the multiplex PCR reads, yielding one entry per CDR3 protein. The sample contains over 100,000 distinct CDR3 sequences, around 80% of which appear only once. The specimen sequenced was lung tumor tissue. This clonotype was obtained from a woman aged 55-69 years with non-small cell lung cancer.

The CDR3 protein is CASGCQIGLQAFF. The CDR3 DNA reads as TGTGCCAGCGGCTGCCAGATCGGGCTCCAAGCTTTCTTT. The chain couples TRBV6-5 to TRBJ1-1; no firm D call. V was shortened by 8 bases and J by 9 bases, with 19 bases between the two germline ends. This CDR3 contains 13 residues. Germline CDR1 MNHEY, CDR2 SVGAGI.